A selection of T cell receptor beta chains follows, all from one sample in a study of CD4+ T cells in melanoma. The repertoire was sequenced with immunoSEQ multiplex PCR; TCRdb's copy has only in-frame clones and lacks some. The sample holds 52,000 or so clones; nearly 70% are singletons and the top ten take under 5.5%. The sample taken for sequencing was tumor tissue. The receptor set was obtained from a human donor with melanoma. Both conserved end residues are part of each CDR3. Each record gives: D gene, clone size, J gene, V gene, CDR3 protein. A D gene is named only where the DNA matches it firmly. Size is stated for part of the rows, as once, few or many counts, or as a class when the clone is expanded.

>-|once|TRBJ1-2|TRBV5-1
CASSLAPRVDGYTF
>-|-|TRBJ1-6|TRBV11-2
CASSPAAGVGSPLHF
>-|-|TRBJ1-4|TRBV6-5
CASSYEEGDGEKLFF
>-|few|TRBJ1-4|TRBV5-1
CASSSSRGSANEKLFF
>TRBD2|many|TRBJ2-7|TRBV9
CASSVDSGATYEQYF
>-|-|TRBJ2-1|TRBV11-1
CASSSGQTYNEQFF
>TRBD1|-|TRBJ1-5|TRBV18
CASSPGQGHQPQHF
>-|once|TRBJ2-3|TRBV6-4
CASSDSLAGLTDTQYF
>-|many|TRBJ1-4|TRBV5-6
CASSPFIRKGNEKLFF
>-|-|TRBJ1-1|TRBV6-1
CASGQWEGAEAFF
>-|once|TRBJ2-7|TRBV2
CASSELSYVDEQYF
>-|-|TRBJ2-1|TRBV19
CASSIGSTSLRLYNEQFF
>-|-|TRBJ2-1|TRBV27
CASSLNYNEQFF
>TRBD1|many|TRBJ1-1|TRBV28
CASVLTGVAEAFF
>-|-|TRBJ2-5|TRBV18
CASSKDRYQETQYF
>TRBD1|few|TRBJ1-2|TRBV7-2
CASSLGQGLFGYTF
>-|-|TRBJ1-3|TRBV5-8
CASSLDGVSGNTIYF
>-|-|TRBJ1-3|TRBV7-9
CASSGDRRGSSGNTIYF
>-|few|TRBJ2-5|TRBV9
CASSGRLGDQETQYF
>TRBD1|-|TRBJ2-7|TRBV27
CASSQSGGFYEQYF
>-|once|TRBJ1-2|TRBV7-2
CASSLSSWGAQGYTF
>TRBD1|-|TRBJ2-1|TRBV6-1
CASSLGQGADEQFF
>TRBD1|once|TRBJ2-7|TRBV14
CASSHLSRDRVEEQYF
>-|-|TRBJ2-7|TRBV7-9
CASSLYGNPYEQYF
>-|few|TRBJ1-5|TRBV9
CASSVGWGVNQPQHF
>TRBD2|-|TRBJ2-5|TRBV5-1
CASSTLGGVETQYF
>-|-|TRBJ2-7|TRBV5-6
CASSPGPGSSYEQYF
>TRBD2|-|TRBJ2-1|TRBV5-6
CASSILGGGINEQFF
>-|medium-sized|TRBJ1-1|TRBV4-2
CASSQAGQMTEAFF
>-|-|TRBJ2-5|TRBV10-3
CAISDHTTVETQYF
>TRBD2|-|TRBJ2-5|TRBV4-3
CASSPQLAGIQETQYF
>TRBD1|-|TRBJ1-2|TRBV11-2
CASSLNRGDYGYTF
>-|-|TRBJ1-5|TRBV28
CASSLGGGNQPQHF
>TRBD2|-|TRBJ2-5|TRBV7-2
CASSLGTSAHRFRETQYF
>-|few|TRBJ2-7|TRBV4-3
CASSQTGTNEQYF
>-|-|TRBJ1-3|TRBV7-7
CASSLTRKQGPSGNTIYF
>-|-|TRBJ1-2|TRBV30
CAWSPLLSLTNYGYTF
>-|-|TRBJ2-7|TRBV19
CASSPRRGQWIYEQYF
>-|medium-sized|TRBJ1-6|TRBV5-1
CASSLAGVGLSPLHF
>-|-|TRBJ2-7|TRBV10-3
CAISGGTFYEQYF
>-|few|TRBJ2-1|TRBV6-6
CASSQFGTGYNEQFF
>TRBD1|-|TRBJ1-2|TRBV6-5
CASSLYRGGGYTF